A single T cell receptor (beta chain) is shown here with its context. This record comes from a study of long-term antiretroviral therapy in people with HIV. Going into DNA extraction, samples held roughly 0.9-11 million cryopreserved PBMC. Researchers report immunoSEQ v3.0 was run at survey level. Method: immunoSEQ multiplex PCR; TCRdb's copy keeps in-frame clones and lacks some. The table includes about 25,000 clones, about 86% detected once. V was clipped by 4 bases and J by 7 bases; unmatched bases: 4. Looked up from germline, CDR1 is LNHDA and CDR2 is SQIVND (reference sequence). The CDR3 is 13 residues long.

The source material was unsorted PBMCs, sampled at the start of antiretroviral therapy, before treatment. This sequence joins TRBV19 and TRBJ1-5; 7 bases line up with TRBD1. This TCR came from a woman younger than 30 with HIV. The chain's CDR3 is CASSRQGYQPQHF. The CDR3 DNA follows: TGTGCCAGTAGTAGACAGGGTTACCAGCCCCAGCATTTT.